This TCR beta chain was sequenced during a study of blood T cell repertoires in COVID-19. Background on the study: T cells, B-cell-depleted T cells, or PBMCs provided the cDNA or gDNA that served as material.

The CDR3 length is 14 residues. Germline CDR1 and CDR2: SNHLY and FYNNEI. The V gene end was trimmed by 7 bases and the J gene end by 6 bases; junction bases not matched to a gene: 9. Profiling relied on immunoSEQ multiplex PCR, and the TCRdb table lists in-frame clones only, not all of them. This table has about 300,000 clones, just under 90% appearing once. Seattle patients were enrolled during active infection and followed longitudinally. This chain links TRBV2 with TRBJ2-3, with 8 bases lining up with TRBD1. This TCR was sampled from a young woman with COVID-19, enrolled during active disease. Sequencing was done on a sample of peripheral blood. Here the CDR3 reads CASNIDRGGDTQYF. The CDR3 DNA reads TGTGCCAGCAACATCGACAGGGGTGGGGATACGCAGTATTTT. The full variable domain, completed using reference TRBV2 and TRBJ2-3, is EPEVTQTPSHQVTQMGQEVILRCVPISNHLYFYWYRQILGQKVEFLVSFYNNEISEKSEIFDDQFSVERPDGSNFTLKIRSTKLEDSAMYFCASNIDRGGDTQYFGPGTRLTVL.